This entry features one TCR beta chain sequence. Its target is not known. V was trimmed by 5 bases and J by 7 bases, leaving 14 bases between them. Germline lookup yields CDR1 KGHSH and CDR2 LQKENI. The length of the CDR3 is 13 residues. These data originate in a study of T cell responses to AZD1222 COVID-19 vaccine. Findings of the study overall: Only after the peak T cell response were repertoires sampled. The sample set comprised mostly white British donors with more females, and clonal diversity was possibly underestimated. CD4 TCRs linked to vaccination spanned spike, dominating at 160-218 and 743-854.

Some clones are missing from TCRdb's copy, which holds only in-frame ones; the method was immunoSEQ multiplex PCR. The sample yields more than 95,000 clones, around 92% seen once. Specimen: peripheral blood, collected on day 0 of AZD1222 vaccination. This TCR came from an adult in good health. This chain connects TRBV18 to TRBJ1-1; D not resolved. CDR3 sequence (DNA): TGTGCCAGCTCAGCAACGAGGGAACTTGAAGCTTTCTTT. Its protein product is CASSATRELEAFF.